The 3 T cell receptor beta chains listed next were all sequenced from one sample in a study of CD8 T cells in Susac syndrome. Random hexamers were used to reverse transcribe the RNA input (roughly 0.5 to 1 ug). MiXCR, run by TCRdb on the immunoSEQ multiplex PCR reads, gives a single entry per CDR3 protein. The table has approximately 190,000 distinct CDR3 sequences, around 95% seen once; the top ten hold approximately 0.16%. The sequenced sample consisted of CD8+ T cells from PBMCs. All receptors derive from a human donor with Susac syndrome.

V usage is TRBV4-2 and J usage is TRBJ1-2; 9 bases are shared with TRBD1. Germline CDR1 and CDR2: LGHNA and YNFKEQ. With V trimmed by 3 bases and J by 2 bases, 4 bases remained unmatched. The length of the CDR3 is 15 residues. The CDR3 protein is CASSQEQGANYGYTF. The CDR3 DNA reads as TGTGCCAGCAGCCAGGAACAGGGGGCCAACTATGGCTACACCTTC.

The chain is built from TRBV7-9 and TRBJ2-7; D perhaps matches TRBD1 (5 bases). Between the trimmed V and J ends, which lost 3 bases and 3 bases, there was a span of 9 bases. There are 13 residues in the CDR3. Germline lookup yields CDR1 SEHNR and CDR2 FQNEAQ (reference sequence). CDR3 amino acids: CASSLKTDYEQYF. For the CDR3, the DNA is TGTGCCAGCAGCTTGAAGACAGACTACGAGCAGTACTTC.

This chain connects TRBV3-1 to TRBJ1-6; D call uncertain. The CDR3 length is 16 residues. Germline V lookup: CDR1 LGHDT, CDR2 YNNKEL (reference sequence). The V end was cut by 0 bases, the J end by 0 bases, with 6 bases between. In DNA form, the CDR3 reads TGTGCCAGCAGCCAAGAGCTTCTCTCCTATAATTCACCCCTCCACTTT. Translating gives CASSQELLSYNSPLHF.